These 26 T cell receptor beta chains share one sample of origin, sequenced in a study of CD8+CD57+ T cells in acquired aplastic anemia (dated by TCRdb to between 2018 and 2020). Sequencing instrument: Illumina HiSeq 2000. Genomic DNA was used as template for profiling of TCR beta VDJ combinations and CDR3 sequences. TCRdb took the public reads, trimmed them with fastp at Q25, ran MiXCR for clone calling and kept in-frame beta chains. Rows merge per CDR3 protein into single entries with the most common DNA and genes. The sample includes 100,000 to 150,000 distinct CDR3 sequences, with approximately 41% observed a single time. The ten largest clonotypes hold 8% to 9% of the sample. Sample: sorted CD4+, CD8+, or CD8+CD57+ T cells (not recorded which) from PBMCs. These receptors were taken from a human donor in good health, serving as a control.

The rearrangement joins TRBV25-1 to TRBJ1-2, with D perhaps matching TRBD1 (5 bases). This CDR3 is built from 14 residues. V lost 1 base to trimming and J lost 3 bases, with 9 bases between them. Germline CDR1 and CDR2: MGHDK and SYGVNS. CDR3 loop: CASSESEGYYGYTF. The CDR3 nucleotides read TGTGCCAGCAGTGAATCCGAGGGGTACTATGGCTACACCTTC.

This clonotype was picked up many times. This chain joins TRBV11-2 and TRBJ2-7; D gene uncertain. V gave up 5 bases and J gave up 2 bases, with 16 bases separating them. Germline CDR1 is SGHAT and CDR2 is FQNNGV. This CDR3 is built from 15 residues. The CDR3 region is CASSRQLLGTYEQYF. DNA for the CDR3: TGTGCCAGCAGCCGCCAATTACTCGGAACCTACGAGCAGTACTTC.

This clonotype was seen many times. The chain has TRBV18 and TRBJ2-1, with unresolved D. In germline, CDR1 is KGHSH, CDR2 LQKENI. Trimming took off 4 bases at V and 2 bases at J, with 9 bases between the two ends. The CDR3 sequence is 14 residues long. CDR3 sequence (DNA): TGTGCCAGCTCACTTGACCAACCCTACAATGAGCAGTTCTTC. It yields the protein CASSLDQPYNEQFF.

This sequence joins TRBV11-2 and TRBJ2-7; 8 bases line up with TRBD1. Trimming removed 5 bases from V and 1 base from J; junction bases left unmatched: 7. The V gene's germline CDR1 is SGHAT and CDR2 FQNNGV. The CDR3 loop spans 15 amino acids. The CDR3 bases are TGTGCCAGCAGCCCCCGGACAGGGAGTTCCTACGAGCAGTACTTC. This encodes CASSPRTGSSYEQYF.

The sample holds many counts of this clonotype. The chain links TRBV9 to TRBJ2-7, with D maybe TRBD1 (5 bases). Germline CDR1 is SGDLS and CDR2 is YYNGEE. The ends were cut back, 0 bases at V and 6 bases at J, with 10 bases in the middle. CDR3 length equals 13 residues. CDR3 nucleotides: TGTGCCAGCAGCGTAGACCCAGGGCGCGAGCAGTACTTC. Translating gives CASSVDPGREQYF. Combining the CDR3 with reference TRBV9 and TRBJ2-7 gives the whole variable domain DSGVTQTPKHLITATGQRVTLRCSPRSGDLSVYWYQQSLDQGLQFLIQYYNGEERAKGNILERFSAQQFPDLHSELNLSSLELGDSALYFCASSVDPGREQYFGPGTRLTVT.

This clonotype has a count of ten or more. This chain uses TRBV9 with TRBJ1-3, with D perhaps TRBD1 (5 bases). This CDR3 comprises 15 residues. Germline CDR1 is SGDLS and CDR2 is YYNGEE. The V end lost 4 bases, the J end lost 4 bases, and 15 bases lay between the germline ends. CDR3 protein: CASSPSGAPGNTIYF. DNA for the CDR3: TGTGCCAGCAGCCCCAGCGGGGCGCCCGGAAACACCATATATTTT.

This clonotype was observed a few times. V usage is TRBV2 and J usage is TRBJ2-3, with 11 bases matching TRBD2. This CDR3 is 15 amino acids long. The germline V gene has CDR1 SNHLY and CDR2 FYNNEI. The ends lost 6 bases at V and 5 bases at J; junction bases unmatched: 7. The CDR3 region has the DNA TGTGCCAGCAGGACTAGCGGGGCAGGTGGAGATACGCAGTATTTT. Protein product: CASRTSGAGGDTQYF.

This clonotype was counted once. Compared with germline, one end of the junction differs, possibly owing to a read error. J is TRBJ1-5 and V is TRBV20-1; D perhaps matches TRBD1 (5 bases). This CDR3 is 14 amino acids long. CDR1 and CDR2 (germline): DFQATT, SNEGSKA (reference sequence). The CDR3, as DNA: TGCAGTGCTATTCAGGGATATGGCAATCAACCCCAGCATTTT. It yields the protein CSAIQGYGNQPQHF.

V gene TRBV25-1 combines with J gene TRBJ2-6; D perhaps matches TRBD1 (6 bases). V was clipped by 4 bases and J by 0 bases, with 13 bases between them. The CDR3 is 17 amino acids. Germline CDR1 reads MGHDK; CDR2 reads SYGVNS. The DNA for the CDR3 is TGTGCCAGCAGTGGTACAGGGCTGTGCTCTGGGGCCAACGTCCTGACTTTC. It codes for CASSGTGLCSGANVLTF.

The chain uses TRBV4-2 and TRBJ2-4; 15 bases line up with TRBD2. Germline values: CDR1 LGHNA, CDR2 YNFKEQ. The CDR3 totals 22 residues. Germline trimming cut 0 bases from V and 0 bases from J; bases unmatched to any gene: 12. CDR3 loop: CASSQEQRTSGGAQGAKNIQYF. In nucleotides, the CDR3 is TGTGCCAGCAGCCAAGAGCAACGGACTAGCGGGGGGGCACAGGGAGCCAAAAACATTCAGTACTTC.

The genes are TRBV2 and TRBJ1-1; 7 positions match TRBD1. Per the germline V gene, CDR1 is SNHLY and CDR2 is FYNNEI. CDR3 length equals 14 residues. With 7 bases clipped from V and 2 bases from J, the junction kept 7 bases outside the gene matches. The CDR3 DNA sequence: TGTGCCAGCACCAGACAGGGTGCCAACACTGAAGCTTTCTTT. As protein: CASTRQGANTEAFF.

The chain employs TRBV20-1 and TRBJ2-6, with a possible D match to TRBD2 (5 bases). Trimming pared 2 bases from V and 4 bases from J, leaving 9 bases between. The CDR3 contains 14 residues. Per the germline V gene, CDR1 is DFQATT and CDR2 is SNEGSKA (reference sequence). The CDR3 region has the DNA TGCAGTGCTAGATTCGCTAGCGGGGCCAACGTCCTGACTTTC. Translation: CSARFASGANVLTF.

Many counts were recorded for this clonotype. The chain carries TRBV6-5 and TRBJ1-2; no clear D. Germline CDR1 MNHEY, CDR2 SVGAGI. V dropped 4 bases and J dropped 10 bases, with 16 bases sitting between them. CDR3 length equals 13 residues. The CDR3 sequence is CASSLGSGMAYTF. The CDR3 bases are TGTGCCAGCAGTTTGGGCTCCGGCATGGCCTACACCTTC.

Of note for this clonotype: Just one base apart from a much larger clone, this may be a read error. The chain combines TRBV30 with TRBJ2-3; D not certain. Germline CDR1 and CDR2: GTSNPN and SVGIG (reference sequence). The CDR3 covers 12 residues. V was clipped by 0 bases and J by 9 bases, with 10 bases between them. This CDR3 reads CAWSVIQDTQYF. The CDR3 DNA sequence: TGTGCCTGGAGTGTAATTCAAGACACGCAGTATTTT. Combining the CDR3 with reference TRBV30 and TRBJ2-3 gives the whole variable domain SQTIHQWPATLVQPVGSPLSLECTVEGTSNPNLYWYRQAAGRGLQLLFYSVGIGQISSEVPQNLSASRPQDRQFILSSKKLLLSDSGFYLCAWSVIQDTQYFGPGTRLTVL.

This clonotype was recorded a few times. CDR3 protein: CASSPRGEPFGNTIYF. The CDR3 nucleotides are TGTGCCAGCTCACCACGGGGGGAACCCTTTGGAAACACCATATATTTT. The chain has TRBV18 and TRBJ1-3; D might be TRBD1 (5 bases). The V gene lost 1 base and the J gene lost 3 bases, with 13 bases spanning the gap. The CDR3 extends over 16 amino acids. Germline-derived CDR1 and CDR2 are KGHSH and LQKENI.

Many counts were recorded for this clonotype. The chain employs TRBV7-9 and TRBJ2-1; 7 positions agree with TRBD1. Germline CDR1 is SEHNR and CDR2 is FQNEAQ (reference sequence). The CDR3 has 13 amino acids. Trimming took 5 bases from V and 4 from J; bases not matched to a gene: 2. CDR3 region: CASSVGQYNEQFF. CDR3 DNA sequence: TGTGCCAGCAGCGTGGGACAGTACAATGAGCAGTTCTTC.

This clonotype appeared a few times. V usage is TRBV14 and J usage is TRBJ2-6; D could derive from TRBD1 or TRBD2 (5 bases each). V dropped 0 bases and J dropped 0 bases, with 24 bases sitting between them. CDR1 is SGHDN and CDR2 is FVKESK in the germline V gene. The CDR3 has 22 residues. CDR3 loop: CASSQDPGTWSSETSGANVLTF. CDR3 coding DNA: TGTGCCAGCAGCCAAGATCCCGGGACCTGGAGTTCTGAAACCTCTGGGGCCAACGTCCTGACTTTC.

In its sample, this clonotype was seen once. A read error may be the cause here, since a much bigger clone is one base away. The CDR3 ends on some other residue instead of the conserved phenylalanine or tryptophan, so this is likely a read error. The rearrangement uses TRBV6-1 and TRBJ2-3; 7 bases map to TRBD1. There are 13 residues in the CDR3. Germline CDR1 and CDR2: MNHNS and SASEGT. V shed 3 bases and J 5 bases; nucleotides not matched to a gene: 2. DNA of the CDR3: TGTGCCAGCAGTGACAGGGGGAGAGATACGCAGTATTCT. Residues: CASSDRGRDTQYS.

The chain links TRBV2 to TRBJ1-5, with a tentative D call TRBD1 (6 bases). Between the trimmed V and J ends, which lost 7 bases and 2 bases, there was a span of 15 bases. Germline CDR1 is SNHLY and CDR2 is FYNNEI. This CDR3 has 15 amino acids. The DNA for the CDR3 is TGTGCCAGCAAAGAACAGGGTGGCGGCAATCAGCCCCAGCATTTT. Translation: CASKEQGGGNQPQHF. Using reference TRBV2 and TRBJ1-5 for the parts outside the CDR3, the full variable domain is EPEVTQTPSHQVTQMGQEVILRCVPISNHLYFYWYRQILGQKVEFLVSFYNNEISEKSEIFDDQFSVERPDGSNFTLKIRSTKLEDSAMYFCASKEQGGGNQPQHFGDGTRLSIL.

The CDR3 loop reads CSARDHTRSGYTF. Written as DNA, the CDR3 is TGCAGTGCTAGAGATCATACGCGTTCCGGCTACACCTTC. The rearrangement joins TRBV20-1 to TRBJ1-2; the D is unclear. The CDR3 has 13 residues. Germline V gives CDR1 DFQATT, CDR2 SNEGSKA (reference sequence). Trimming left V 0 bases short and J 8 bases short, with 13 bases between.

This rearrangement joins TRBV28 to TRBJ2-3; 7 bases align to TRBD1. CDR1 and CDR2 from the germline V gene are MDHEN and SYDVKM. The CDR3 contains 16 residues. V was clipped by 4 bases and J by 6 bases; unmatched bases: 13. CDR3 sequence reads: CASSSNRGNPWDTQYF. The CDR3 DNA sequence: TGTGCCAGCAGTTCCAACAGGGGCAACCCCTGGGATACGCAGTATTTT.

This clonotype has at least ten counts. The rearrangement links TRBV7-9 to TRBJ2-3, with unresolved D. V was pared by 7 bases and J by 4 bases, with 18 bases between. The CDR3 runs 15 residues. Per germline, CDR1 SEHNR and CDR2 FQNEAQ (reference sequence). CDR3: CASIFSTAASDTQYF. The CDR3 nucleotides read TGTGCCAGCATCTTTTCAACGGCTGCCTCAGATACGCAGTATTTT.

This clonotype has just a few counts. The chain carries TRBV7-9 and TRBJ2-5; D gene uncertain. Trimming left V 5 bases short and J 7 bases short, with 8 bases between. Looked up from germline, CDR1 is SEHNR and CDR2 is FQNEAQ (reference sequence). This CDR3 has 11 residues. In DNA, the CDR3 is TGTGCCAGCAGCATAGACGCGACCCAGTACTTC. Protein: CASSIDATQYF.

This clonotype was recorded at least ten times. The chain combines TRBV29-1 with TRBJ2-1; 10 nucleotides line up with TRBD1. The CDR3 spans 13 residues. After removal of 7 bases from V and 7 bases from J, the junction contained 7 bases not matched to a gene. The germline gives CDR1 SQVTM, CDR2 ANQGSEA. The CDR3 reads CSAPTGGLNEQFF. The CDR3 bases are TGCAGCGCCCCGACAGGGGGCTTAAATGAGCAGTTCTTC.

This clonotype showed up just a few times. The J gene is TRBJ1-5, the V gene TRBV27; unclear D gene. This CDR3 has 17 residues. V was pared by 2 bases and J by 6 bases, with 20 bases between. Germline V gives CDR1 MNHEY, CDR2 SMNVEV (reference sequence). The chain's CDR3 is CASSLTLPGRWAQPQHF. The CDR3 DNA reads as TGTGCCAGCAGTTTAACATTGCCGGGCCGTTGGGCTCAGCCCCAGCATTTT.

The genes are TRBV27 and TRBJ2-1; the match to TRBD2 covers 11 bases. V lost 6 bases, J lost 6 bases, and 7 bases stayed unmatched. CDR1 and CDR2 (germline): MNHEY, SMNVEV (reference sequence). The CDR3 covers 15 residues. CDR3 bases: TGTGCCAGCAGGACTAGCGGGGCTGGCGGCAATGAGCAGTTCTTC. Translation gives CASRTSGAGGNEQFF.